This record concerns one TCR beta chain sequence. Its antigen remains unidentified. These data are taken from a study of T cells in Graves' hyperthyroidism and ophthalmopathy. Regarding the study as a whole: Ophthalmopathy, as predicted by the model, came a median approximately 5.9 months after the prediction. Ophthalmopathy cases were set apart from stable hyperthyroidism by a 13 V-J model. Most thyroid clonotypes expanded above 0.001 were also detected in blood.

Used for diagnoses were clinical symptoms, serum thyroxine and TRAb, thyroid ultrasound and orbital computed tomography. Researchers amplified the TCR beta CDR3 regions from RNA transcripts. HTBI primers drove first-round RT-PCR of the TCR CDR3. TCRdb re-called the multiplex PCR reads with MiXCR, one entry per CDR3 protein. Of over 650,000 distinct CDR3 sequences listed, about 45% are singletons. Sequenced material: peripheral blood or thyroid tissue (not recorded which). This clonotype was obtained from an adult man with Graves' disease, either hyperthyroidism or ophthalmopathy (not recorded which).

The CDR3 spells CASSLVGPVGWSEKLFF. The CDR3 nucleotides are TGTGCCAGCAGCTTGGTGGGGCCGGTAGGATGGAGTGAAAAACTGTTTTTT. The chain recombines TRBV7-2 with TRBJ1-4, with TRBD1 as a possible D gene (5 bases). Germline assignment: CDR1 SGHTA and CDR2 FQGNSA. This CDR3 is built from 17 residues. V was shortened by 3 bases and J by 7 bases, with 21 bases between the two germline ends.